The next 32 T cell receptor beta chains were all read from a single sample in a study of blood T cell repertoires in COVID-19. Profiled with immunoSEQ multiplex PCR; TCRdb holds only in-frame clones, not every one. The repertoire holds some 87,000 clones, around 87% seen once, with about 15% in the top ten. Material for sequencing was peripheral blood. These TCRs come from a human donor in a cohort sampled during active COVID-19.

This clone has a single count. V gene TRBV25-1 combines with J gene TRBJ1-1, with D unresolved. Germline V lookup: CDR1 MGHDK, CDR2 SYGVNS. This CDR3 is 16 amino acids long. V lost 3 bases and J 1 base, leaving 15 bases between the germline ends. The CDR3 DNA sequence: TGTGCCAGCAGTGATTGGAGGGAAGGAAGGAACACTGAAGCTTTCTTT. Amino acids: CASSDWREGRNTEAFF.

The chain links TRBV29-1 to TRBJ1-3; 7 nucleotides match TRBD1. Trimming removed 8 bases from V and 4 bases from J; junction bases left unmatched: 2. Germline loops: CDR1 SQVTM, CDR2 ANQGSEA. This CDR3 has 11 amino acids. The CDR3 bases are TGCAGCCAGGGGGTAGGAAACACCATATATTTT. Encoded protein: CSQGVGNTIYF.

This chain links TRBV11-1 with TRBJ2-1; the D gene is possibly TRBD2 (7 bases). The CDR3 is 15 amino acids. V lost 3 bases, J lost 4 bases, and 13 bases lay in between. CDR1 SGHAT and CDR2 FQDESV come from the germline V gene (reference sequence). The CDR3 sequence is CASSLRAGTYNEQFF. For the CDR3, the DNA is TGTGCCAGCAGCTTGCGAGCGGGGACATACAATGAGCAGTTCTTC.

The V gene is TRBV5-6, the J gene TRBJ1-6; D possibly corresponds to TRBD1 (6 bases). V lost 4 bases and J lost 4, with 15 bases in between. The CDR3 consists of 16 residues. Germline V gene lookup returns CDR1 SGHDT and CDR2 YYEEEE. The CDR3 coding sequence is TGTGCCAGCAGCCCGACCCGGGACATTTATAATTCACCCCTCCACTTT. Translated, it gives CASSPTRDIYNSPLHF.

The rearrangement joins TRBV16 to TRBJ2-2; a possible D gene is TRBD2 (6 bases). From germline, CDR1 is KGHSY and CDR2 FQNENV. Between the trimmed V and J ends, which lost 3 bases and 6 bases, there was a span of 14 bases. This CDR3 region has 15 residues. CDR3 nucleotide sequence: TGTGCCAGCAGCCAGTTCCGGGAGTTGGCCGGGGAGCTGTTTTTT. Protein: CASSQFRELAGELFF.

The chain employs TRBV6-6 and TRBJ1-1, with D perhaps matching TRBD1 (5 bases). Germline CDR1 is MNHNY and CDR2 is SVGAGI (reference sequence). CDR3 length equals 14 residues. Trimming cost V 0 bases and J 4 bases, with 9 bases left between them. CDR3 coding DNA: TGTGCCAGCAGTTACTCTGGGGCAGCCACTGAAGCTTTCTTT. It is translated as CASSYSGAATEAFF.

The CDR3 DNA follows: TGTGCCAGCAGCTCACGACAGGGAAGCAATGAGCAGTTCTTC. Protein: CASSSRQGSNEQFF. The V call is TRBV11-2, the J call TRBJ2-1, with TRBD1 matching over 7 bases. The CDR3 runs to 14 residues. The V segment lost 4 bases and the J segment 6 bases; nucleotides outside the gene matches: 6. Germline values: CDR1 SGHAT, CDR2 FQNNGV. The complete variable domain, with remaining parts taken from reference TRBV11-2 and TRBJ2-1, reads EAGVAQSPRYKIIEKRQSVAFWCNPISGHATLYWYQQILGQGPKLLIQFQNNGVVDDSQLPKDRFSAERLKGVDSTLKIQPAKLEDSAVYLCASSSRQGSNEQFFGPGTRLTVL.

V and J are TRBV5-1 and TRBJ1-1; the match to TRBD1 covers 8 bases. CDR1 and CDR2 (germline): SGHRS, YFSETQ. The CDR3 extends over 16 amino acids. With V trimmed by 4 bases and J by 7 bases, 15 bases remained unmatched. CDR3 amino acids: CASSPQGATFGSEAFF. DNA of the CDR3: TGCGCCAGCAGCCCTCAGGGGGCTACGTTCGGCAGTGAAGCTTTCTTT. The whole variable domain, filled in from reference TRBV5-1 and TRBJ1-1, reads KAGVTQTPRYLIKTRGQQVTLSCSPISGHRSVSWYQQTPGQGLQFLFEYFSETQRNKGNFPGRFSGRQFSNSRSEMNVSTLELGDSALYLCASSPQGATFGSEAFFGQGTRLTVV.

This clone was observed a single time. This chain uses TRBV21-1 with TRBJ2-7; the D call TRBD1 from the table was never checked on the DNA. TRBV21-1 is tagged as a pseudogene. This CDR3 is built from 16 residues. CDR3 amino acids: CASSKFSRTGYYEQYF. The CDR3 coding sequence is TGTGCCAGCAGCAAATTCTCCCGGACAGGCTACTACGAGCAGTACTTC.

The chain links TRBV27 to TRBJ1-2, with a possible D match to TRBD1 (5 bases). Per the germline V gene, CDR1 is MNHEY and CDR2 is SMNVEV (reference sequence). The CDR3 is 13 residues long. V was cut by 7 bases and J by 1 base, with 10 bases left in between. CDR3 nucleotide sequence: TGTGCCAGCATTGGGGGGAGTAACTATGGCTACACCTTC. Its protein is CASIGGSNYGYTF.

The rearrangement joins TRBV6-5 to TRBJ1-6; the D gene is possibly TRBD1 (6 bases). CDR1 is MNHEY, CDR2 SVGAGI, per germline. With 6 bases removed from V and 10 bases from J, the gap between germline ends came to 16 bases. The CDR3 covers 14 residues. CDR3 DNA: TGTGCCAGCAGACAAACAGGGAACTCCTCACCCCTCCACTTT. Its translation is CASRQTGNSSPLHF.

Here the CDR3 DNA reads TGCGCCAGCAAGTCCAGCGGGGGGGCCGCCGAGACCCAGTACTTC. Protein product: CASKSSGGAAETQYF. The gene calls are TRBV10-1 and TRBJ2-5, with 10 bases matching TRBD2. After removal of 7 bases from V and 5 bases from J, the junction contained 10 bases not matched to a gene. Per the germline V gene, CDR1 is WNHNN and CDR2 is SYGVQD (reference sequence). The CDR3 loop spans 15 amino acids.

CDR3 DNA: TGTGCCAGCAGCCCCCAGGGGACTAGCGGGGGGAGTGAGCAGTTCTTC. Translated, it gives CASSPQGTSGGSEQFF. This chain links TRBV27 with TRBJ2-1, with TRBD2 matching over 15 bases. This CDR3 region has 16 residues. Trimming took 6 bases from V and 9 from J; bases not matched to a gene: 9. CDR1 and CDR2 from the germline V gene are MNHEY and SMNVEV (reference sequence).

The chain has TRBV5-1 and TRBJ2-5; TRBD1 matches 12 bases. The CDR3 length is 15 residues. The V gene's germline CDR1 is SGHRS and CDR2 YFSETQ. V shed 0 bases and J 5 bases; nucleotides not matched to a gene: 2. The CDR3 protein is CASSLGDRGLETQYF. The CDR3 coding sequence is TGCGCCAGCAGCTTGGGGGACAGGGGGCTGGAGACCCAGTACTTC.

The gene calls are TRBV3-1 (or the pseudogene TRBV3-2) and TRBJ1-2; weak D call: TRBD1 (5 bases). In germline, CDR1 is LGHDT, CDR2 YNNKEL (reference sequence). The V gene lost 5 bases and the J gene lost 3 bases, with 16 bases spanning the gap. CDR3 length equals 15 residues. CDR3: CASSYIQESYYGYTF. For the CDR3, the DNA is TGTGCCAGCAGCTACATACAGGAATCCTACTATGGCTACACCTTC.

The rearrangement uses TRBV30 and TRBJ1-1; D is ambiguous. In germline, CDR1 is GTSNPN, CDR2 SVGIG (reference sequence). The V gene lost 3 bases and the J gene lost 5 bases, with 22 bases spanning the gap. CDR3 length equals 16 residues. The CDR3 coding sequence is TGTGCCTGGAGCCGCGTTCGGGTACGGGGTCGAACTGAAGCTTTCTTT. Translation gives CAWSRVRVRGRTEAFF.

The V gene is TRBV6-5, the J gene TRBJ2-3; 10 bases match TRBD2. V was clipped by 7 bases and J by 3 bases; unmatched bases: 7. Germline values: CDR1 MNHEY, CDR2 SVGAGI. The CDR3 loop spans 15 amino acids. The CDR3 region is CASNRAGGPTDTQYF. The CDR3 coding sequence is TGTGCCAGCAATCGAGCGGGGGGGCCTACAGATACGCAGTATTTT.

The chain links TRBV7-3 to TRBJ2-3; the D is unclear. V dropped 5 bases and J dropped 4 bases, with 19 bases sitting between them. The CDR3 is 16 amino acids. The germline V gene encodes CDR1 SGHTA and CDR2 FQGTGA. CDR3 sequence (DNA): TGTGCCAGCAGCAAAATCGGGTCCCCCGTGGCAGATACGCAGTATTTT. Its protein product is CASSKIGSPVADTQYF.

DNA of the CDR3: TGTGCCAGCAGTGAAGAAAGGAGGAACACCTATGGCTACACCTTC. It is translated as CASSEERRNTYGYTF. This chain uses TRBV6-1 with TRBJ1-2, with D unresolved. V was cut by 1 base and J by 4 bases, with 13 bases left in between. The germline gives CDR1 MNHNS, CDR2 SASEGT. CDR3 size: 15 residues.

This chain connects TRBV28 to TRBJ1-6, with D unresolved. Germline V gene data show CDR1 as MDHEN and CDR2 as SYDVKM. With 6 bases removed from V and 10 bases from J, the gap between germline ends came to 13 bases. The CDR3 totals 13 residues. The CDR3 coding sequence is TGTGCCAGCAGACCAGAACCAGGCTCACCCCTCCACTTT. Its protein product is CASRPEPGSPLHF.

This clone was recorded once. The CDR3 DNA is TGTGCCAGCAGCTTGCGGACAGGAGGAAACACCATATATTTT. Its translation is CASSLRTGGNTIYF. The chain is built from TRBV21-1 and TRBJ1-3; the table's D call, TRBD1, has no DNA check behind it. TRBV21-1 is assigned pseudogene status. The CDR3 sequence is 14 residues long.

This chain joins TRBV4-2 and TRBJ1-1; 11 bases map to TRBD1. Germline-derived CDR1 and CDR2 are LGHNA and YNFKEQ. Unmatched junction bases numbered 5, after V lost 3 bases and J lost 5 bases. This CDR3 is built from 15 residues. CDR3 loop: CASSHAGTGGTEAFF. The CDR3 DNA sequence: TGTGCCAGCAGCCATGCCGGGACAGGGGGGACTGAAGCTTTCTTT.

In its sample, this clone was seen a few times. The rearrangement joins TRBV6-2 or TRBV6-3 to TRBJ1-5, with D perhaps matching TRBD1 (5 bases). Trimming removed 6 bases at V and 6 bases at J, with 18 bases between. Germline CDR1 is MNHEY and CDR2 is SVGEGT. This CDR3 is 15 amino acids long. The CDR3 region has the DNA TGTGCCAGCAGGCCTACTGCAGGGTTGAGTCAGCCCCAGCATTTT. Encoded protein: CASRPTAGLSQPQHF.

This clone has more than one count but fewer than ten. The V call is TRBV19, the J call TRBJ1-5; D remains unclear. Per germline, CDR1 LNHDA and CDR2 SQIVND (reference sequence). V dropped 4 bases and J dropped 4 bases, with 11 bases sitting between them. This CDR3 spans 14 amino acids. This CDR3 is CASSTPPGNQPQHF. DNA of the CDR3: TGTGCCAGTAGTACCCCGCCGGGGAATCAGCCCCAGCATTTT.

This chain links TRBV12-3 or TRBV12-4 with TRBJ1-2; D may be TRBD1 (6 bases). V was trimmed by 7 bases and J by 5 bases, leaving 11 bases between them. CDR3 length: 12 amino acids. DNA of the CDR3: TGTGCCAGCAAGGGGACACGGTATGGCTACACCTTC. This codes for CASKGTRYGYTF.

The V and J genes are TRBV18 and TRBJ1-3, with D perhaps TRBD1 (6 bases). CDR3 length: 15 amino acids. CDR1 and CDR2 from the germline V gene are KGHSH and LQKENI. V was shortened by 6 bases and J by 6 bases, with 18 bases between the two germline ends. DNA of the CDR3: TGTGCCAGCTCCGACGGACCAGGGGTGCCAAACACCATATATTTT. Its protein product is CASSDGPGVPNTIYF.

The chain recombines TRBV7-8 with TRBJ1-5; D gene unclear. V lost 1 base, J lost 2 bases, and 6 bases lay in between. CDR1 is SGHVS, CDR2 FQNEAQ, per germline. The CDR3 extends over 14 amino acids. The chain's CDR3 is CASSLGGGNQPQHF. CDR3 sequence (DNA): TGTGCCAGCAGCTTAGGAGGTGGCAATCAGCCCCAGCATTTT.

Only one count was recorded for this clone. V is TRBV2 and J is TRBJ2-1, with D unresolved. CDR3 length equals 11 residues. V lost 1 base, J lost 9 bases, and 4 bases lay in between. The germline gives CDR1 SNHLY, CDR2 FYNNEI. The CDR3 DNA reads TGTGCCAGCAGTGAAGTAGTTGAGCAGTTCTTC. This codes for CASSEVVEQFF. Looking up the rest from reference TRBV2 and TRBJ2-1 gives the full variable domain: EPEVTQTPSHQVTQMGQEVILRCVPISNHLYFYWYRQILGQKVEFLVSFYNNEISEKSEIFDDQFSVERPDGSNFTLKIRSTKLEDSAMYFCASSEVVEQFFGPGTRLTVL.

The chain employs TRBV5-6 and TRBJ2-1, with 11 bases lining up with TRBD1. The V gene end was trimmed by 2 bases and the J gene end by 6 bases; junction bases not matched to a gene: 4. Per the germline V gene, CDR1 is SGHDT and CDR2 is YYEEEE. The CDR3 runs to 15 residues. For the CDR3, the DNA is TGTGCCAGCAGCTTCGCCGGGACAGGGGGCAATGAGCAGTTCTTC. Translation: CASSFAGTGGNEQFF.

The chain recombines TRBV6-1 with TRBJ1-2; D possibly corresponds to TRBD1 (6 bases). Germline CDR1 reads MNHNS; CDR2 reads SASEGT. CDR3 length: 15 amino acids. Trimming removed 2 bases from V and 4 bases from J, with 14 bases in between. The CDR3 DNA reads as TGTGCCAGCAGTGAACAGCTCCAGGGGATCTATGGCTACACCTTC. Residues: CASSEQLQGIYGYTF.

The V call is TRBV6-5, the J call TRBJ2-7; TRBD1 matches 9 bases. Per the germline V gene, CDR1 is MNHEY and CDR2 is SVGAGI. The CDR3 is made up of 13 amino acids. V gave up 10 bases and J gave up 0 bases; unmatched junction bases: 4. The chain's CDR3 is CAIGDRVSYEQYF. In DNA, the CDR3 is TGTGCCATCGGGGACAGGGTCTCCTACGAGCAGTACTTC.

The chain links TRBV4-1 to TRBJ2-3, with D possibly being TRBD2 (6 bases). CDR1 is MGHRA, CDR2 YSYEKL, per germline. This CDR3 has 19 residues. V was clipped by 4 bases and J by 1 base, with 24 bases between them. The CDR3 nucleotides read TGCGCCAGCAGCCCCAAGTCCTCCCTCTTCAAGCGGGGCACAGATACGCAGTATTTT. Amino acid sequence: CASSPKSSLFKRGTDTQYF.